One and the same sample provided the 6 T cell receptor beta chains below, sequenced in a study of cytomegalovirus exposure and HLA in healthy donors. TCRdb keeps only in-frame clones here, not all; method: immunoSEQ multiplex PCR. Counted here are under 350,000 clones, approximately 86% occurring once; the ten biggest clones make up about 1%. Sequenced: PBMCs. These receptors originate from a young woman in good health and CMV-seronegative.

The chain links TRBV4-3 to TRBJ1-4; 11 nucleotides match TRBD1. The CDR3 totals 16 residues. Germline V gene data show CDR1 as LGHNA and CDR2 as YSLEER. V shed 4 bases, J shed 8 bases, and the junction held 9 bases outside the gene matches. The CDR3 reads CASSLGTGTGGEKLFF. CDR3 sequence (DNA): TGCGCCAGCAGCCTAGGGACCGGGACAGGGGGAGAAAAACTGTTTTTT.

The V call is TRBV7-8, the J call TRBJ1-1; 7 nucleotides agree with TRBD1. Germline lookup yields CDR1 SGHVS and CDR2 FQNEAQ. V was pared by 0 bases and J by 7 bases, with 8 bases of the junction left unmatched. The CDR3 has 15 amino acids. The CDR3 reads CASSLARQGSVEAFF. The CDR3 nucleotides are TGTGCCAGCAGCTTAGCCCGACAGGGTTCTGTTGAAGCTTTCTTT.

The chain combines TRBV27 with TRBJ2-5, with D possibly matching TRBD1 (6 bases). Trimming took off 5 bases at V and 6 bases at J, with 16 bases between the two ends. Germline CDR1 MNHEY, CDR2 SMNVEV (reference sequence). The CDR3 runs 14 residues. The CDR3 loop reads CASSQDRLGKTQYF. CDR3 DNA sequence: TGTGCCAGCAGTCAAGACAGGCTCGGGAAGACCCAGTACTTC.

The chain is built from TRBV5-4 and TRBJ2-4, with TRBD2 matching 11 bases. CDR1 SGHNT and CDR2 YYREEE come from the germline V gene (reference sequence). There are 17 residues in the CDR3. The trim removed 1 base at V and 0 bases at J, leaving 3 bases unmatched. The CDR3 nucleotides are TGTGCCAGCAGCTTGCTAGCGGGGGGACTAGCCAAAAACATTCAGTACTTC. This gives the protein CASSLLAGGLAKNIQYF.

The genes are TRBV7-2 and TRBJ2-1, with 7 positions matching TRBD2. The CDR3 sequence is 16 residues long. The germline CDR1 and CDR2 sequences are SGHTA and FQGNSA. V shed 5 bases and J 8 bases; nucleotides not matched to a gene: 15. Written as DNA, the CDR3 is TGTGCCAGCAGCCCCCAGACCGGACTAGGTGGCGATGAGCAGTTCTTC. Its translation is CASSPQTGLGGDEQFF.

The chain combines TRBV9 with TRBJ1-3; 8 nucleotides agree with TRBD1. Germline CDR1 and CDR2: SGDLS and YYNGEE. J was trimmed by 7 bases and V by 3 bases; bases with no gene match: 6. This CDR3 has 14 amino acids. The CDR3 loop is CASSAGTGLNTIYF. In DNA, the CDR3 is TGTGCCAGCAGCGCCGGGACAGGACTTAACACCATATATTTT.